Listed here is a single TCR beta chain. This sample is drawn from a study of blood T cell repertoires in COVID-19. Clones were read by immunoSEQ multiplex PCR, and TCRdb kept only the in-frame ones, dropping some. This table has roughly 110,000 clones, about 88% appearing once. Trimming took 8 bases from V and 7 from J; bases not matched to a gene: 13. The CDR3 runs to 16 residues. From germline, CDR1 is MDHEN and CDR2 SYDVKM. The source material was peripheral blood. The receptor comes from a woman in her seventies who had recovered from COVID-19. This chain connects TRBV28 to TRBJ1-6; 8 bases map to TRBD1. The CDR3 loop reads CASERHQWTGNSPLHF. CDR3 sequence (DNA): TGTGCCAGCGAGCGGCACCAGTGGACAGGGAATTCACCCCTCCACTTT.